The T cell receptor (beta chain) described here comes from a study of blood T cell repertoires in COVID-19 (dated by TCRdb to the early 2020s). With respect to the entire study: The collaborator samples originated in the United States, Italy and Spain and spanned the acute and convalescent phases of COVID-19. The sample metadata nearly always contained a de-identified subject ID, COVID-19 status, age in years and sex. The samples were drawn from two sources: the first 160 participants of the ongoing ImmuneRACE study, and 950 to 1,500 subjects contributed by 6 global collaborators. The prospective study material was composed of cDNA or gDNA derived from T cells, B-cell-depleted T cells, or PBMCs. The dataset comprised deeply sampled blood TCRbeta repertoires from subjects exposed to, actively infected with, or recovered from COVID-19. The repertoires were released in a freely available public database intended as a resource for research on the immune response to SARS-CoV-2. Where available, HLA class I and class II types were obtained from metadata supplied by the sample provider rather than from assay-based typing.

For CDR1 and CDR2, the germline V gene lists KGHDR and SFDVKD. The junction carries 11 bases between V and J, which are trimmed by 6 bases and 3 bases respectively. The CDR3 starts with the cysteine, ends with the phenylalanine, and has 14 residues. The kept DNA is CDR3 alone, 42 bases in frame from the first base. The collaborating institutions used their own protocols to collect whole blood in K2EDTA tubes. For TCRbeta analysis, collaborators shipped samples as frozen whole blood, isolated PBMCs, or DNA extracted from either of those sample types. The immunoSEQ Assay, a bias-controlled multiplex PCR, was used to amplify TCRbeta CDR3 regions from genomic DNA. The authors' pipeline ran thus. Within the assay, amplification of reference gene primers was used to estimate how many nucleated cells each sample contained. Sequence reads were collapsed and filtered to measure the absolute abundance of every unique TCRbeta CDR3 rearrangement. For each sample, productive Simpson clonality was calculated as the square root of Simpson's diversity index across productive rearrangements. Entries here come from immuneACCESS through TCRdb and include only in-frame sequences with V and J called. Some clones fail to appear in such tables; in the studies checked, an unresolved V gene covers under half of the shortfall, and the cause of the remainder is unknown. The D gene and trimming were derived from the DNA, and the V and J assignments and clone size from that table. In this sample the table shows approximately 170,000 clones, 70% to 90% of which occur a single time. The ten largest clones take up approximately 1.1% of the sample.

Results and caveats for the whole study, not just this receptor: How much clinical and demographic metadata was included differed by source and by participant, and the metadata was provided uncurated.

In the case of this clone: It lacks a known antigen. No base qualities exist here, and no much larger clone lies one base off it.

The clonotype originates from a young man with acute or convalescent COVID-19. Source material: peripheral blood. Recombination connected TRBV24-1 to TRBJ2-1; the D segment could be TRBD2, given 6 matching bases. At the DNA level, the sequence is TGTGCCACCAGTCTTAGCGGACGCTACAATGAGCAGTTCTTC. This codes for CATSLSGRYNEQFF.